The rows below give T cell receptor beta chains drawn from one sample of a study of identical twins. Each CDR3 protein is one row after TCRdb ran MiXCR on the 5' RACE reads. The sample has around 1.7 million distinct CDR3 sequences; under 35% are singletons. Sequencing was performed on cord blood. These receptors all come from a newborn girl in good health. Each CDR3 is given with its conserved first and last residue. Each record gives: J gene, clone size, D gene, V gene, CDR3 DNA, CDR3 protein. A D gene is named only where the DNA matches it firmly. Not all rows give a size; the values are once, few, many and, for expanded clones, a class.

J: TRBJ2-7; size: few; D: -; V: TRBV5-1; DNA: TGCGCCAGCAGTGAGACCTATAGCTCCTACGAGCAGTACTTC; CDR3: CASSETYSSYEQYF
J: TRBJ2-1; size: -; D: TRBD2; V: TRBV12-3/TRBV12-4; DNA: TGTGCCAGCAGGATTAGCGGGGGCTACAATGAGCAGTTCTTC; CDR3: CASRISGGYNEQFF
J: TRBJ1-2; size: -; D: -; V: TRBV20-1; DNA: TGCAGTGCTAGAGACGGGGGGCGCGTCAACTATGGCTACACCTTC; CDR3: CSARDGGRVNYGYTF
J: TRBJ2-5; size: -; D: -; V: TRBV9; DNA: TGTGCCAGCAGCGTAGATGCGTACCAAGAGACCCAGTACTTC; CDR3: CASSVDAYQETQYF
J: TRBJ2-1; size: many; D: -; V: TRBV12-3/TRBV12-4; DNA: TGTGCCAGCAGTTTATCTAGTCCGCAGTTCTTC; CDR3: CASSLSSPQFF
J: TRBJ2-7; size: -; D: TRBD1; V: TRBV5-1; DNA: TGCGCCAGCAGCCTCAACGACAGGGGCCTAAGCGAGCAGTACTTC; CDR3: CASSLNDRGLSEQYF
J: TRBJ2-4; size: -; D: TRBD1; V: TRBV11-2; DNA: TGTGCCAGCAGCTTACCTCTACAGGGGAACATTCAGTACTTC; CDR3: CASSLPLQGNIQYF
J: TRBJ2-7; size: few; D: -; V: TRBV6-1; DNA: TGTGCCAGCAGTGAATTGGGGACTCTCTCCTACGAGCAGTACTTC; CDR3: CASSELGTLSYEQYF
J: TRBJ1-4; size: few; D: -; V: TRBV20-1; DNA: TGCAGTGCTACACAGGGTGAAAAACTGTTTTTT; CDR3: CSATQGEKLFF
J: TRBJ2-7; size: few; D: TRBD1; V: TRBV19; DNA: TGTGCCAGTAGTATAGGGGGACAGATCCACGAGCAGTACTTC; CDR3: CASSIGGQIHEQYF
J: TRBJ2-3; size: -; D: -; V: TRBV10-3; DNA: TGTGCCACTGGGGTACGGGATACGCAGTATTTT; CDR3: CATGVRDTQYF
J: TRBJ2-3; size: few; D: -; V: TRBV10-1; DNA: TGCGCCAGCAGTAGAGCTCTTTTTGATACGCAGTATTTT; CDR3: CASSRALFDTQYF
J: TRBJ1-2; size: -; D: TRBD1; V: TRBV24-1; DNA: TGTGCCACCAGTGATCCACAGGGGGCTAACTATGGCTACACCTTC; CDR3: CATSDPQGANYGYTF
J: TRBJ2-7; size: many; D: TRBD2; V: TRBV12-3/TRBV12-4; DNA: TGTGCCAGCAGTCAGACACTAGCGGGTTTCTACGAGCAGTACTTC; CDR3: CASSQTLAGFYEQYF
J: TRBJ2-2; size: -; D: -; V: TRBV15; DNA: TGTGCCACCAGCAGATACAACAGTAAAGTAATTACCGGGGAGCTGTTTTTT; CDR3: CATSRYNSKVITGELFF
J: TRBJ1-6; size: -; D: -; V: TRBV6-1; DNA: TGTGCCAGCAGTGAAGAGGGCAGAAATTCACCCCTCCACTTT; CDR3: CASSEEGRNSPLHF
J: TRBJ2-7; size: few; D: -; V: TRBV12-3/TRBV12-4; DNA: TGTGCCAGCGGGCAGGGAGTTTCCTACGAGCAGTACTTC; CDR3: CASGQGVSYEQYF
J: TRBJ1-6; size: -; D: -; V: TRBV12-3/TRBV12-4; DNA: TGTGCCAGCAGTTTTGGAGGTATTAATTCACCCCTCCACTTT; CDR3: CASSFGGINSPLHF
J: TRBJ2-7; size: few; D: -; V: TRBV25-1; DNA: TGTGCCAGCGGACGACGACAGTACGAGCAGTACTTC; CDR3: CASGRRQYEQYF
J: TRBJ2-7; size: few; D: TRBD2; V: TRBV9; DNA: TGTGCCAGCAGCGTAGGCGCTAGCGGGAGCTCCTACGAGCAGTACTTC; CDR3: CASSVGASGSSYEQYF